The next 18 T cell receptor beta chains were all read from a single sample in a study of T cells in Graves' hyperthyroidism and ophthalmopathy. RNA transcripts served as the template for amplifying TCR beta CDR3 regions. A set of HTBI primers served as the primers for a first-round RT-PCR of the TCR CDR3. TCRdb analysed the multiplex PCR reads with MiXCR anew, one entry per CDR3 protein. The sample shows fewer than 500,000 distinct CDR3 sequences, roughly 14% of them seen only once. The source material was blood. The receptor set was obtained from a woman aged 30 to 39 with Graves' ophthalmopathy.

This clonotype has only a few counts. The rearrangement links TRBV27 to TRBJ2-2; D not certain. The V and J ends lost 6 bases and 1 base respectively, with 9 bases between them. CDR3 size: 14 residues. Germline assignment: CDR1 MNHEY and CDR2 SMNVEV (reference sequence). As DNA, the CDR3 is TGTGCCAGCAGCTGGGTAAGGAACACCGGGGAGCTGTTTTTT. It translates to CASSWVRNTGELFF.

The V gene is TRBV7-2, the J gene TRBJ2-7; D is possibly TRBD1 (6 bases). V gave up 3 bases and J gave up 6 bases, with 12 bases separating them. Germline V lookup: CDR1 SGHTA, CDR2 FQGNSA. CDR3 length: 13 amino acids. The DNA for the CDR3 is TGTGCCAGCAGCTTGGGGGCAGGCTCCGAGCAGTACTTC. Protein sequence: CASSLGAGSEQYF.

The rearrangement joins TRBV18 to TRBJ2-1; 7 positions agree with TRBD1. The CDR3 extends over 14 amino acids. Germline CDR1 reads KGHSH; CDR2 reads LQKENI. The junction had 10 bases not matched to a gene; V was cut back by 6 bases and J by 8 bases. CDR3 DNA: TGTGCCAGCTCCCCGACAGGGACCCGGCATGAGCAGTTCTTC. Its protein is CASSPTGTRHEQFF.

In this sample, this clonotype turned up many times. This rearrangement joins TRBV12-3 or TRBV12-4 to TRBJ2-7; 11 bases align to TRBD1. CDR3 length: 14 amino acids. Trimming at V came to 3 bases and at J to 6 bases, leaving 4 bases not matched to a gene. CDR3 loop: CASSFIGQGAEQYF. CDR3 in DNA: TGTGCCAGCAGTTTTATCGGACAGGGGGCCGAGCAGTACTTC.

This clonotype has more than one count but fewer than ten. The V call is TRBV19, the J call TRBJ1-2; no reliable D call. The V end was cut by 1 base, the J end by 5 bases, with 20 bases between. The CDR3 covers 17 residues. CDR1 is LNHDA and CDR2 is SQIVND in the germline V gene (reference sequence). CDR3 nucleotides: TGTGCCAGTAGTATAGGCCCCATCAGACGGCTACATTATGGCTACACCTTC. It yields the protein CASSIGPIRRLHYGYTF.

This clonotype has a count of ten or more. The genes are TRBV11-2 and TRBJ2-3; no reliable D call. The V and J ends lost 2 bases and 2 bases respectively, with 14 bases between them. CDR1 and CDR2 from the germline V gene are SGHAT and FQNNGV. The CDR3 has 16 residues. CDR3 nucleotides: TGTGCCAGCAGCTTAAGCCTTTCGAGGATCACAGATACGCAGTATTTT. This gives the protein CASSLSLSRITDTQYF.

This clonotype was seen a few times. The chain recombines TRBV14 with TRBJ2-4; 12 bases agree with TRBD2. Trimming cost V 0 bases and J 0 bases; bases outside gene matches: 6. This CDR3 contains 19 residues. The germline V gene encodes CDR1 SGHDN and CDR2 FVKESK. The CDR3 here is CASSQDSSGGALAKNIQYF. The CDR3, as DNA: TGTGCCAGCAGCCAAGATTCTAGCGGGGGGGCTCTAGCCAAAAACATTCAGTACTTC.

This chain joins TRBV28 and TRBJ2-5; TRBD1 agrees at 11 bases. CDR3 length: 15 residues. Germline V gene lookup returns CDR1 MDHEN and CDR2 SYDVKM. Losses at the gene ends were 6 bases for V and 4 bases for J; bases not matched to a gene: 7. In DNA form, the CDR3 reads TGTGCCAGCAGAGGCGGACAGGGGGCCGGAGAGACCCAGTACTTC. Residues: CASRGGQGAGETQYF.

This clonotype was recorded at least ten times. The chain has TRBV28 and TRBJ2-2; 9 bases are a match to TRBD2. This CDR3 comprises 17 residues. The V gene end was trimmed by 0 bases and the J gene end by 5 bases; junction bases not matched to a gene: 7. Germline V gene lookup returns CDR1 MDHEN and CDR2 SYDVKM. Here the CDR3 reads CASSLWAGLAGTGELFF. As DNA, the CDR3 is TGTGCCAGCAGTTTATGGGCGGGACTAGCTGGGACCGGGGAGCTGTTTTTT. Full variable domain (rest looked up from reference TRBV28 and TRBJ2-2): DVKVTQSSRYLVKRTGEKVFLECVQDMDHENMFWYRQDPGLGLRLIYFSYDVKMKEKGDIPEGYSVSREKKERFSLILESASTNQTSMYLCASSLWAGLAGTGELFFGEGSRLTVL.

This clonotype was observed many times. The chain uses TRBV2 and TRBJ1-6; D gene uncertain. CDR1 is SNHLY, CDR2 FYNNEI, per germline. CDR3 length: 14 amino acids. V was trimmed by 10 bases and J by 6 bases, leaving 16 bases between them. CDR3 DNA sequence: TGTGCCAACACCCGGTGGGAGGCTAATTCACCCCTCCACTTT. Protein: CANTRWEANSPLHF.

V and J are TRBV7-2 and TRBJ2-5, with TRBD1 matching 8 bases. Germline V gene data show CDR1 as SGHTA and CDR2 as FQGNSA. V lost 1 base, J lost 4 bases, and 5 bases stayed unmatched. The CDR3 spans 15 residues. The CDR3 sequence is CASSLVQGVRETQYF. In DNA form, the CDR3 reads TGTGCCAGCAGCTTAGTACAGGGGGTGCGAGAGACCCAGTACTTC.

In its sample, this clonotype was seen many times. The chain has TRBV4-1 and TRBJ2-1, with no clear D. The CDR3 consists of 13 residues. The ends were cut back, 1 base at V and 5 bases at J, with 6 bases in the middle. Germline V gene sequence: CDR1 MGHRA, CDR2 YSYEKL. The CDR3 here is CASSQVYDNEQFF. In nucleotides, the CDR3 is TGCGCCAGCAGCCAAGTCTACGACAATGAGCAGTTCTTC.

The chain employs TRBV12-3 or TRBV12-4 and TRBJ2-2, with D unresolved. The CDR3 loop spans 16 amino acids. V lost 6 bases to trimming and J lost 0 bases, with 14 bases between them. CDR3 region: CASRRLARTNTGELFF. DNA for the CDR3: TGTGCCAGCAGGAGACTGGCCAGGACGAACACCGGGGAGCTGTTTTTT.

The chain couples TRBV19 to TRBJ2-5, with D possibly being TRBD2 (6 bases). The V end was cut by 3 bases, the J end by 3 bases, with 11 bases between. Germline CDR1 reads LNHDA; CDR2 reads SQIVND (reference sequence). The CDR3 contains 14 residues. The CDR3, as DNA: TGTGCCAGTAGTATGTTAGCGGCGGAAGAGACCCAGTACTTC. Translated, it gives CASSMLAAEETQYF.

This clonotype was detected many times. The CDR3 DNA follows: TGTGCCAGCAGTTTTTTAGCGGGGGCCACCGGGGAGCTGTTTTTT. Protein product: CASSFLAGATGELFF. The chain carries TRBV12-3 or TRBV12-4 and TRBJ2-2; 9 nucleotides match TRBD2. V lost 3 bases and J lost 4; bases outside the gene matches: 3. This CDR3 is built from 15 residues.

This chain uses TRBV12-3 or TRBV12-4 with TRBJ2-3, with 9 bases lining up with TRBD2. Germline trimming cut 3 bases from V and 2 bases from J; bases unmatched to any gene: 6. The CDR3 runs to 16 residues. The chain's CDR3 is CASSFEVAGATDTQYF. The CDR3 nucleotides read TGTGCCAGCAGTTTCGAGGTAGCGGGGGCCACAGATACGCAGTATTTT.

In its sample, this clonotype was seen many times. J is TRBJ1-3 and V is TRBV11-2, with no clear D. The CDR3 contains 15 residues. The germline V gene has CDR1 SGHAT and CDR2 FQNNGV. V was trimmed by 5 bases and J by 0 bases, leaving 11 bases between them. In DNA, the CDR3 is TGTGCCAGCAGCCTACCCTCCTCCTCTGGAAACACCATATATTTT. Its protein product is CASSLPSSSGNTIYF.

This clonotype was detected ten times or more. The chain couples TRBV28 to TRBJ2-2, with TRBD1 matching 8 bases. The CDR3 covers 15 residues. Losses at the gene ends were 4 bases for V and 6 bases for J; bases not matched to a gene: 7. From germline, CDR1 is MDHEN and CDR2 SYDVKM. This CDR3 is CASSSDRGYPGELFF. CDR3 coding DNA: TGTGCCAGCAGTTCCGACAGGGGTTATCCCGGGGAGCTGTTTTTT.